This T cell receptor (beta chain) came from a study of T cell responses to AZD1222 COVID-19 vaccine. Worth noting for this clone: The antigen remains undetermined.

Findings and limits, study-wide: Nearly half of unique spike-specific TCRs reportedly avoided B.1.351 and B.1.1.7 mutated regions. Increases in Spike-specific TCR breadth and depth were seen after two AZD1222 doses.

Germline V gives CDR1 MNHEY, CDR2 SVGEGT. V dropped 8 bases and J dropped 3 bases, with 26 bases sitting between them. The CDR3 sequence is 17 residues long. Here immunoSEQ multiplex PCR was the method, and the copy in TCRdb shows in-frame clones only, minus some. Of about 110,000 clones in the sample, around 91% were seen once. The sample consisted of peripheral blood, taken on day 0 of AZD1222 vaccination. This receptor was obtained from an adult in good health. The V call is TRBV6-2 or TRBV6-3, the J call TRBJ2-7, with D perhaps matching TRBD1 (6 bases). CDR3 in amino acids: CASGLDRTKPGVYEQYF. CDR3 nucleotide sequence: TGTGCCAGCGGCCTCGACAGGACCAAGCCCGGGGTCTACGAGCAGTACTTC.